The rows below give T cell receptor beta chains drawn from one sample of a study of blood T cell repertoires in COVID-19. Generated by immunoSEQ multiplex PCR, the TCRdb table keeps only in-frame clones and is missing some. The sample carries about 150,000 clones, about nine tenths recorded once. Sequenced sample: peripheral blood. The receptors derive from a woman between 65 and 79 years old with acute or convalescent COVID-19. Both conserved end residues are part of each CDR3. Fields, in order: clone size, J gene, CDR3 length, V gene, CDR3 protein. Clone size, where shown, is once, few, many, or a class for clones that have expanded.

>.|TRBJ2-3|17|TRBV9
CASSVAPAGGGTDTQYF
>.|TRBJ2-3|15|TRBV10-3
CAIRGLAGESDTQYF
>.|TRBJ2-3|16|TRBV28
CASSFRVAVTSGTQYF
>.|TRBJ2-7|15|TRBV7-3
CASRVITGVHNEQYF
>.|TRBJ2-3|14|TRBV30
CAWGTAGGGHTQYF
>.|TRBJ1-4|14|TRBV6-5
CASILAPQSGKLFF
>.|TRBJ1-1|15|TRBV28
CASSIPTGQTLVAFF
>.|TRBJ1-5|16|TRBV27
CASSLSGGLPYQPQHF
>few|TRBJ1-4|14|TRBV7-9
CASSSYRDEEKLFF
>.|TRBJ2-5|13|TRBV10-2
CASSASYQETQYF
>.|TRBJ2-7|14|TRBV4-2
CASSQGLARNEQYF
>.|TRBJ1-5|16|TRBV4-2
CASSQDNRGQRQPQHF
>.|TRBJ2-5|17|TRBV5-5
CASSLMGSGGAEETQYF
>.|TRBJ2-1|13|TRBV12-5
CASARAGGPVQFF